Listed here is a single T cell receptor beta chain. This sample stems from a study of blood T cell repertoires in COVID-19. Study-level information: Samples representing acute and convalescent COVID-19 were sourced from the United States, Italy and Spain. PBMCs, B-cell-depleted T cells, or T cells provided the cDNA or gDNA that made up the material.

Per the germline V gene, CDR1 is SGHRS and CDR2 is YFSETQ. V gave up 4 bases and J gave up 0 bases; unmatched junction bases: 3. CDR3 length equals 15 residues. Study processing details: For nucleated cells, counts were estimated from reference gene primer amplification. The protocol was immunoSEQ multiplex PCR, while the TCRdb copy is restricted to in-frame clones and leaves out a portion. V and J calls and clone size are copied from that table; D and trimming were computed from the DNA. The sample records 400,000 to 450,000 clones, roughly 89% being singletons. The TCR was taken from a woman aged 25-40 years with active or convalescent COVID-19. The sequencing input was peripheral blood. This chain joins TRBV5-1 and TRBJ2-1; 8 bases are shared with TRBD1. CDR3 residues: CASSPGQASYNEQFF. DNA for the CDR3: TGCGCCAGCAGCCCGGGACAGGCCTCCTACAATGAGCAGTTCTTC. The full variable domain, rest sourced from reference TRBV5-1 and TRBJ2-1, is KAGVTQTPRYLIKTRGQQVTLSCSPISGHRSVSWYQQTPGQGLQFLFEYFSETQRNKGNFPGRFSGRQFSNSRSEMNVSTLELGDSALYLCASSPGQASYNEQFFGPGTRLTVL.